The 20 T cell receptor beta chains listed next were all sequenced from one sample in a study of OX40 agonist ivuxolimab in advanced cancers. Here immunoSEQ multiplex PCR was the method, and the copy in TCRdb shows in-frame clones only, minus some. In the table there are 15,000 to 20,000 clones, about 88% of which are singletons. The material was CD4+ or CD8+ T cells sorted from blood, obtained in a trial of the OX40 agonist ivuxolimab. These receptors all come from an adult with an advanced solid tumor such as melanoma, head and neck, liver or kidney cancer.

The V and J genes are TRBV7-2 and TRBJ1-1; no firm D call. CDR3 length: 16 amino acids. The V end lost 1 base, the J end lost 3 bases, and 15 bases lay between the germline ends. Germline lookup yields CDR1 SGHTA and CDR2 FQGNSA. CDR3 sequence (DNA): TGTGCCAGCAGCTTAGAGTCGGCAGGTGGGCACACTGAAGCTTTCTTT. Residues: CASSLESAGGHTEAFF.

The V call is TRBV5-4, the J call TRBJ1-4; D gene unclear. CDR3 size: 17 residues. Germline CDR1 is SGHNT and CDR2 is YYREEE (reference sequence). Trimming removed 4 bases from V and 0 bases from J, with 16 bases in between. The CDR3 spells CASSPYPVETTNEKLFF. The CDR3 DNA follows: TGTGCCAGCAGCCCGTACCCAGTTGAGACAACTAATGAAAAACTGTTTTTT.

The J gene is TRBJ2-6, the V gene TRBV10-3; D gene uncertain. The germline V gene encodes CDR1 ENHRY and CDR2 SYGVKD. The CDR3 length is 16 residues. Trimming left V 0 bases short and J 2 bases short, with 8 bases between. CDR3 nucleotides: TGTGCCATCAGTGAGTCGCAGCAGGCTGGGGCCAACGTCCTGACTTTC. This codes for CAISESQQAGANVLTF.

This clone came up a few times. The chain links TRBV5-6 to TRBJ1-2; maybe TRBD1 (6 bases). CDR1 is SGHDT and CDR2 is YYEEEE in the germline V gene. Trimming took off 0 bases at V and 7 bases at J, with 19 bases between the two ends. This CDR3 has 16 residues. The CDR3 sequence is CASSLASDSGLGGYTF. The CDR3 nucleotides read TGTGCCAGCAGCTTGGCATCGGACAGCGGGCTAGGTGGCTACACCTTC.

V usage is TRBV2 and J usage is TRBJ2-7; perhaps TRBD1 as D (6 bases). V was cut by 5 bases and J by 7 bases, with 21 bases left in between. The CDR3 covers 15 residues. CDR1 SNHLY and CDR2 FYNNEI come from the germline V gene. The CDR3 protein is CASSTASTGSREQYF. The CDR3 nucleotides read TGTGCCAGCAGTACAGCCTCAACAGGGTCAAGGGAGCAGTACTTC. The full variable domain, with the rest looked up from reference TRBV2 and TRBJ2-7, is EPEVTQTPSHQVTQMGQEVILRCVPISNHLYFYWYRQILGQKVEFLVSFYNNEISEKSEIFDDQFSVERPDGSNFTLKIRSTKLEDSAMYFCASSTASTGSREQYFGPGTRLTVT.

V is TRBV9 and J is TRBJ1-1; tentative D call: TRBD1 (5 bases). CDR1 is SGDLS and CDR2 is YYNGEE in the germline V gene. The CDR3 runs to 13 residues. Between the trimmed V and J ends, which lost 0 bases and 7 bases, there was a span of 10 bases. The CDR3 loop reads CASSVASGVEAFF. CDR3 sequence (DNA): TGTGCCAGCAGCGTAGCTTCGGGGGTTGAAGCTTTCTTT.

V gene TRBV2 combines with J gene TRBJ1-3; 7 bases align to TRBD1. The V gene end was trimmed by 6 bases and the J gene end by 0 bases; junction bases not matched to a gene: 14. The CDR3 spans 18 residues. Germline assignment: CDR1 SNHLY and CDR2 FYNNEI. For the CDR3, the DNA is TGTGCCAGCAGACCGACAGGGAGGTCTGGGTCCTCTGGAAACACCATATATTTT. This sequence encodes CASRPTGRSGSSGNTIYF.

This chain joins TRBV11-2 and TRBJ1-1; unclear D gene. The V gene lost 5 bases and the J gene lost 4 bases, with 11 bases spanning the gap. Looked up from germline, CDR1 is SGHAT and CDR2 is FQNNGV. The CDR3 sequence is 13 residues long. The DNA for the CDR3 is TGTGCCAGCAGCCCCGGACGGACCACTGAAGCTTTCTTT. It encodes CASSPGRTTEAFF.

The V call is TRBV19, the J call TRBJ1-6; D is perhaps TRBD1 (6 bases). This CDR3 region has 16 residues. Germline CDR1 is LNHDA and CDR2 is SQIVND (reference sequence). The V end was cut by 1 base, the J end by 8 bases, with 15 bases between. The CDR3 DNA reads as TGTGCCAGTAGTATAGTGGCGGGGGCTAGTGATTCACCCCTCCACTTT. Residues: CASSIVAGASDSPLHF.

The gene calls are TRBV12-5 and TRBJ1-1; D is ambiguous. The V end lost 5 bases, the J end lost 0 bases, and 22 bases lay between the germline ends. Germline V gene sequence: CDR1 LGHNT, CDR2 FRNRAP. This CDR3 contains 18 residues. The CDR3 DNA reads TGTGCTAGTGGTCTCCTGTCAGCGAACCCTTTTTTGAACACTGAAGCTTTCTTT. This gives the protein CASGLLSANPFLNTEAFF. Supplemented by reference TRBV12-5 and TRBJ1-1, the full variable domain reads DARVTQTPRHKVTEMGQEVTMRCQPILGHNTVFWYRQTMMQGLELLAYFRNRAPLDDSGMPKDRFSAEMPDATLATLKIQPSEPRDSAVYFCASGLLSANPFLNTEAFFGQGTRLTVV.

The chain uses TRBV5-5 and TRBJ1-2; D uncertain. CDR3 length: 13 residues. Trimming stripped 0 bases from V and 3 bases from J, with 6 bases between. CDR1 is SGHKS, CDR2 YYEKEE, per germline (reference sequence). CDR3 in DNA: TGTGCCAGCAGCTTGGGGATCGACTATGGCTACACCTTC. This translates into CASSLGIDYGYTF.

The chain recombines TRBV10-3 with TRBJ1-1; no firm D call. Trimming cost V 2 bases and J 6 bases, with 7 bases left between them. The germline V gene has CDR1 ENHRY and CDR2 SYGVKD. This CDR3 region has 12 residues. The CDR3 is CAISEPLAEAFF. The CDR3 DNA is TGTGCCATCAGTGAGCCGCTTGCTGAAGCTTTCTTT.

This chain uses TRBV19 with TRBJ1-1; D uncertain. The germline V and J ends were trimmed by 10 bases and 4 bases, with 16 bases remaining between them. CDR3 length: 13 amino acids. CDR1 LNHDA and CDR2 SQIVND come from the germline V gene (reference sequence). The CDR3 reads CATALVGSTEAFF. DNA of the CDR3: TGTGCCACCGCCTTAGTCGGGAGCACTGAAGCTTTCTTT.

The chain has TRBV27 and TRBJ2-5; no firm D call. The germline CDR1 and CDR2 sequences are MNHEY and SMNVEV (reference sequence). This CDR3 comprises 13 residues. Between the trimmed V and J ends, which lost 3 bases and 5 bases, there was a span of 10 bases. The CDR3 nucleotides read TGTGCCAGCAGTTTTATCCCACCCGAGACCCAGTACTTC. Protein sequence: CASSFIPPETQYF.

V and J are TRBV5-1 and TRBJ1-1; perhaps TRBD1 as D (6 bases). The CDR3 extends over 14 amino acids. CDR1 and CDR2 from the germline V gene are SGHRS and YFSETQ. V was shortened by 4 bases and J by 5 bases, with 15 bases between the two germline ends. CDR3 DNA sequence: TGCGCCAGCAGCAAAGAAGTAGGGGGGACTGAAGCTTTCTTT. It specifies CASSKEVGGTEAFF.

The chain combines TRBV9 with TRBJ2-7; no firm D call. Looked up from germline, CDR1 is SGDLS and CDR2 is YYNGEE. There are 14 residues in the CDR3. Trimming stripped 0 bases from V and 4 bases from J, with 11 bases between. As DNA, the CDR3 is TGTGCCAGCAGCGTAGCGGCAGACCTTTACGAGCAGTACTTC. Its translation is CASSVAADLYEQYF.

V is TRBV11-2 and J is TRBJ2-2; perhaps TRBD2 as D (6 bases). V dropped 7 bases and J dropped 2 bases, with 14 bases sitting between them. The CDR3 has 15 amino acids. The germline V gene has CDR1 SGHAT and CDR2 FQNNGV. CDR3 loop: CASNSWGENTGELFF. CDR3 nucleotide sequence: TGTGCCAGCAACTCCTGGGGGGAAAACACCGGGGAGCTGTTTTTT.

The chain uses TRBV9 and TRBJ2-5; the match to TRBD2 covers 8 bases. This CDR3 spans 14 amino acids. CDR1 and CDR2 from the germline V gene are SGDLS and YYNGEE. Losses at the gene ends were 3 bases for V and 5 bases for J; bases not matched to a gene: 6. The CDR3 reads CASSAGGGLETQYF. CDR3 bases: TGTGCCAGCAGCGCGGGAGGGGGTTTGGAGACCCAGTACTTC.

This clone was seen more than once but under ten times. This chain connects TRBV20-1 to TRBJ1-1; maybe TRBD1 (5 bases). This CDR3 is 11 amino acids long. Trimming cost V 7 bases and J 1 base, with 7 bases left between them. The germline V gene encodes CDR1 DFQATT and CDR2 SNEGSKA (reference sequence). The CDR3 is CSVRGNTEAFF. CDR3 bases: TGCAGTGTAAGGGGGAACACTGAAGCTTTCTTT.

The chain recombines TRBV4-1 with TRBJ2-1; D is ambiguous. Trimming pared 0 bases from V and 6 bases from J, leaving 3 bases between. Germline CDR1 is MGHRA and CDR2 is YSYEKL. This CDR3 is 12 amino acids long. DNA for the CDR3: TGCGCCAGCAGCCAAGATCGCAATGAGCAGTTCTTC. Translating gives CASSQDRNEQFF.